This is a list of T cell receptor beta chains from one sample in a study of response to subunit inactivated influenza vaccine. MiXCR was run by TCRdb on the RT-PCR reads, yielding one entry per CDR3 protein. The data show a few hundred thousand distinct CDR3 sequences, about a fifth seen once. This specimen was PBMCs from blood, taken about 20 months after vaccination. These receptors were collected from a man aged 50 to 69 who received an inactivated influenza vaccine. CDR3s include the opening cysteine and the closing phenylalanine or tryptophan. Each record gives: CDR3 length, V gene, J gene, clone size, D gene, CDR3 protein, CDR3 DNA. The D gene is left open where the match is weak. Not all rows give a size; the values are once, few, many and, for expanded clones, a class.

>18|TRBV7-3|TRBJ2-3|.|TRBD1
CASSVKGPGQGIADTQYF
TGTGCCAGCAGCGTAAAGGGGCCCGGACAGGGGATCGCAGATACGCAGTATTTT
>16|TRBV19|TRBJ1-2|.|.
CASSTYRTTENYGYTF
TGTGCCAGTAGTACGTATAGGACGACAGAAAACTATGGCTACACCTTC
>15|TRBV7-6|TRBJ2-5|.|.
CASSSDRIVQETQYF
TGTGCCAGCAGCTCTGACAGGATAGTACAAGAGACCCAGTACTTC
>15|TRBV5-4|TRBJ2-1|.|.
CASSLAQGGQFQQFF
TGTGCCAGCAGCTTGGCTCAGGGGGGACAGTTCCAGCAGTTCTTC
>16|TRBV3-1|TRBJ1-2|few|TRBD1
CASSQVGRQGEWGYTF
TGTGCCAGCAGCCAAGTAGGGCGACAGGGAGAATGGGGCTACACCTTC
>13|TRBV20-1|TRBJ2-7|few|.
CSASPTSSYEQYF
TGCAGTGCTAGTCCTACCTCCTCCTACGAGCAGTACTTC
>14|TRBV29-1|TRBJ1-2|few|.
CSVAEVGANYGYTF
TGCAGCGTTGCAGAGGTAGGAGCTAACTATGGCTACACCTTC
>13|TRBV4-2|TRBJ1-3|many|.
CASSQGQGNTIYF
TGTGCCAGCAGCCAAGGACAAGGAAACACCATATATTTT
>13|TRBV6-1|TRBJ1-2|.|.
CASSTRGLGGYTF
TGTGCCAGCAGTACCAGGGGTCTGGGGGGCTACACCTTC
>12|TRBV10-3|TRBJ2-3|.|TRBD1
CAIRTGADTQYF
TGTGCCATCAGGACAGGGGCAGATACGCAGTATTTT
>15|TRBV6-1|TRBJ1-3|few|.
CASSAPGTKGNTIYF
TGTGCCAGCAGTGCCCCCGGGACAAAAGGAAACACCATATATTTT
>14|TRBV5-1|TRBJ2-1|once|TRBD1
CASSTGTGNNEQFF
TGCGCCAGCAGCACCGGGACAGGAAACAATGAGCAGTTCTTC